Following are 5 T cell receptor beta chains from one sample sequenced in a study of response to subunit inactivated influenza vaccine. A single record per CDR3 protein comes from TCRdb applying MiXCR to the RT-PCR reads. Altogether fewer than 600,000 distinct CDR3 sequences are present, approximately 7.3% being singletons, with the ten largest covering 13%. Sequences were derived from PBMCs from blood, sampled roughly 24 months after vaccination. Receptor source: a man aged 50 to 69 who received an inactivated influenza vaccine.

This clonotype was picked up a small number of times. This rearrangement joins TRBV20-1 to TRBJ2-1; D remains unclear. The ends were cut back, 1 base at V and 4 bases at J, with 14 bases in the middle. The germline V gene has CDR1 DFQATT and CDR2 SNEGSKA (reference sequence). This CDR3 has 15 amino acids. The CDR3 here is CSARGARGGYNEQFF. CDR3 DNA: TGCAGTGCTAGAGGCGCCCGCGGCGGTTACAATGAGCAGTTCTTC.

This clonotype came up a few times. The chain links TRBV4-3 to TRBJ2-7; possibly TRBD1 for D (6 bases). The CDR3 spans 14 residues. V lost 4 bases to trimming and J lost 3 bases, with 13 bases between them. In germline, CDR1 is LGHNA, CDR2 YSLEER. The CDR3 loop is CASSRSRGGYEQYF. The DNA of the CDR3 is TGCGCCAGCAGCCGAAGCAGGGGTGGCTACGAGCAGTACTTC.

This clonotype was seen more than once but under ten times. This chain connects TRBV25-1 to TRBJ2-1, with D unresolved. This CDR3 has 13 residues. In germline, CDR1 is MGHDK, CDR2 SYGVNS. Trimming removed 6 bases from V and 9 bases from J, with 15 bases in between. The CDR3 sequence is CASRGGAWGEQFF. The CDR3, as DNA: TGTGCCAGCAGGGGCGGAGCGTGGGGTGAGCAGTTCTTC.

Worth noting for this clonotype: A much larger clone differs from this one at a single base, so this may be a read error. The chain has TRBV3-1 and TRBJ1-5; D is undetermined. The CDR3 length is 13 residues. V was pared by 0 bases and J by 7 bases, with 7 bases between. Germline CDR1 reads LGHDT; CDR2 reads YNNKEL (reference sequence). CDR3 protein: CASSQDTGQPQHF. The CDR3 bases are TGTGCCAGCAGCCAAGATACGGGCCAGCCCCAGCATTTT.

Many counts were recorded for this clonotype. The chain joins TRBV20-1 to TRBJ1-2, with D possibly being TRBD1 (5 bases). Germline-derived CDR1 and CDR2 are DFQATT and SNEGSKA (reference sequence). Trimming left V 0 bases short and J 4 bases short, with 15 bases between. The CDR3 length is 15 residues. CDR3 nucleotide sequence: TGCAGTGCTAGAGATTTCAAGGGGCCGGTCTATGGCTACACCTTC. Amino acids: CSARDFKGPVYGYTF.